A selection of T cell receptor beta chains follows, all from one sample in a study of CD8+ T cells in alopecia areata. Libraries were prepared by immunoSEQ multiplex PCR; TCRdb keeps only in-frame clonotypes and omits some of them. The repertoire holds 98,000 or so clones, with about 64% as singletons. The specimen was CD8+ T cells sorted from blood, collected at week 4, from a patient treated with tofacitinib. Receptors originate from a human donor with alopecia areata. Both conserved end residues are part of each CDR3. The D gene is left open where the match is weak. Not all rows give a size; the values are once, few, many and, for expanded clones, a class.

j_call | v_call | d_call | clone_size | cdr3_nt | cdr3_aa
TRBJ2-1 | TRBV7-9 | . | many | TGTGCCAGCAGCTACTCCGGGACTCCCCACAATGAGCAGTTCTTC | CASSYSGTPHNEQFF
TRBJ2-1 | TRBV5-4 | TRBD2 | . | TGTGCCAGCAGCTTTTTAGGACTAGCGGAAAACAATGAGCAGTTCTTC | CASSFLGLAENNEQFF
TRBJ2-1 | TRBV5-1 | TRBD2 | . | TGCGCCAGCAGCTTGGGGCCTGATGGGACTAGGTTGACTAGCTCCTACAATGAGCAGTTCTTC | CASSLGPDGTRLTSSYNEQFF
TRBJ2-5 | TRBV6-5 | . | few | TGTGCCAGCAGCCAGGACACAAATTGGCCCAAGACCCAGTACTTC | CASSQDTNWPKTQYF
TRBJ2-1 | TRBV7-3 | TRBD1 | . | TGTGCCAGCAGCTTAGACGGACAGGGGTTCTACAATGAGCAGTTCTTC | CASSLDGQGFYNEQFF
TRBJ2-1 | TRBV27 | TRBD2 | . | TGTGCCTCTTCGGCCGGGAGGAATGAGCAGTTCTTC | CASSAGRNEQFF
TRBJ2-1 | TRBV4-1 | . | few | TGCGCCAGCAGTCAGGGGAGATACGGTGAGCAGTTCTTC | CASSQGRYGEQFF
TRBJ1-1 | TRBV7-9 | . | . | TGTGCCAGCAGTTGGGAGCAGGGTTTCAACACTGAAGCTTTCTTT | CASSWEQGFNTEAFF
TRBJ1-2 | TRBV30 | . | . | TGTGCCTGGAGTGTATTTATCCAGGGAAGGGGCTACACCTTC | CAWSVFIQGRGYTF
TRBJ1-1 | TRBV5-1 | TRBD1 | . | TGCGCCAGCAGCGCCAGGGGGCTGAACACTGAAGCTTTCTTT | CASSARGLNTEAFF
TRBJ1-2 | TRBV7-8 | . | . | TGTGCCAGCAGCTTCGAACAGTGGATAAACTATGGCTACACCTTC | CASSFEQWINYGYTF
TRBJ1-6 | TRBV7-3 | . | . | TGTGCCAGCAGCTTACAGGGAACTAATTCACCCCTCCACTTT | CASSLQGTNSPLHF
TRBJ2-5 | TRBV27 | TRBD1 | . | TGTGCCAGCAGTCTCAACAGGGGGGAGTCAATGGCCCAGTACTTC | CASSLNRGESMAQYF
TRBJ2-6 | TRBV4-3 | TRBD1 | many | TGCGCCAGCAGCCCCGCGGGACAGGGGGCTACCGGGGCCAACGTCCTGACTTTC | CASSPAGQGATGANVLTF
TRBJ2-7 | TRBV29-1 | TRBD1 | . | TGCAGCATCCTCGGACAGGGGGCAGGTGGCGAGCAGTACTTC | CSILGQGAGGEQYF
TRBJ2-1 | TRBV5-1 | . | few | TGCGCCAGCAGCTTGGAGAAGCCTTACAATGAGCAGTTCTTC | CASSLEKPYNEQFF
TRBJ2-3 | TRBV10-3 | TRBD2 | . | TGTGCCATCAGTGAGGCGGCGGGGGGGAGAGATACGCAGTATTTT | CAISEAAGGRDTQYF
TRBJ2-5 | TRBV23-1 | . | . | TGCGCCAGCAGTCAATCGGTATTTTTAGGAGAGACCCAGTACTTC | CASSQSVFLGETQYF
TRBJ1-1 | TRBV4-3 | . | few | TGCGCCAGCAGCCAAGGGCTAGCGGCGATGGCTGAAGCTTTCTTT | CASSQGLAAMAEAFF
TRBJ2-1 | TRBV5-6 | . | . | TGTGCCAGCAGCTCTGTCGACAATGAGCAGTTCTTC | CASSSVDNEQFF
TRBJ2-2 | TRBV27 | . | . | TGTGCCAGCAGCACCTTAGGCAACCCGAACACCGGGGAGCTGTTTTTT | CASSTLGNPNTGELFF
TRBJ2-4 | TRBV9 | . | few | TGTGCCAGCAGCGTCGGACACACCAAAAACATTCAGTACTTC | CASSVGHTKNIQYF
TRBJ2-1 | TRBV10-3 | TRBD2 | . | TGTGCCATCAGTGATGGGGGGGGAGACAATGAGCAGTTCTTC | CAISDGGGDNEQFF
TRBJ2-1 | TRBV29-1 | . | . | TGCAGCGTAGAGACTGGGGATTACAATGAGCAGTTCTTC | CSVETGDYNEQFF
TRBJ2-1 | TRBV5-1 | TRBD1 | . | TGCGCCAGCAGCGCATATCCGACAGGGTTCGATGAGCAGTTCTTC | CASSAYPTGFDEQFF
TRBJ2-4 | TRBV27 | . | many | TGTGCCAGCAGTTTATCGATCAAAAACATTCAGTACTTC | CASSLSIKNIQYF
TRBJ1-1 | TRBV7-8 | TRBD1 | . | TGTGCCAGCAGCTTAACGGGACAGGGGATACGGAACACTGAAGCTTTCTTT | CASSLTGQGIRNTEAFF
TRBJ2-1 | TRBV2 | . | few | TGTGCCAGCAGGGGGCGGGACTACAATGAGCAGTTCTTC | CASRGRDYNEQFF
TRBJ1-1 | TRBV4-2 | TRBD1 | few | TGTGCCAGCAGCCAAGAAAGGGGGCTGGCCACTGAAGCTTTCTTT | CASSQERGLATEAFF
TRBJ1-1 | TRBV5-1 | . | . | TGCGCCAGCAGCTTCGGGCGGGGCTTGCTCACTGAAGCTTTCTTT | CASSFGRGLLTEAFF
TRBJ2-7 | TRBV9 | TRBD2 | once | TGTGCCAGCAGCCCCCAAGCGGGGTCAAACGAGCAGTACTTC | CASSPQAGSNEQYF
TRBJ2-3 | TRBV7-8 | . | . | TGTGCCAGCAGCTTAGTTATTAGCGGCACAGATACGCAGTATTTT | CASSLVISGTDTQYF
TRBJ1-4 | TRBV5-1 | . | . | TGCGCCAGCAGACCGGGACTCACGCAACTAGGTGAAAAACTGTTTTTT | CASRPGLTQLGEKLFF
TRBJ2-3 | TRBV19 | TRBD2 | . | TGTGCCAGTAGTGCAAGGGACAGGATAAGGACTAGCGGGAGAACAGATACGCAGTATTTT | CASSARDRIRTSGRTDTQYF